This T cell receptor (beta chain) appears in the sequencing data of a study of CD8 T cells in ankylosing spondylitis. Generation of TCR beta libraries employed quantitative 5'-RACE incorporating molecular barcodes. TCRdb re-analysed the 5' RACE reads in MiXCR, keeping a single row per CDR3 protein. The sample comprises around 210,000 distinct CDR3 sequences, roughly 8.2% of which are singletons, and around 4.4% rests with the top ten. This CDR3 contains 15 residues. Per germline, CDR1 LNHNV and CDR2 YYDKDF (reference sequence). Trimming left V 0 bases short and J 1 base short, with 9 bases between. This clonotype showed up many times.

Material: blood, either unsorted or a sorted T cell fraction (not recorded which). The clonotype was recovered from a female donor with ankylosing spondylitis or in good health (not recorded which). The chain employs TRBV15 and TRBJ2-5; D is ambiguous. CDR3 DNA sequence: TGTGCCACCAGCAGAGATATCCGACCCCAAGAGACCCAGTACTTC. This translates into CATSRDIRPQETQYF.